The 28 T cell receptor beta chains in this list originate from one sample, sequenced in a study of PD-L1 blockade in urothelial cancer. Clones were sequenced by immunoSEQ multiplex PCR, and TCRdb holds only the in-frame ones, with some missing. This sample has under 50,000 clones, with approximately 85% found just once. The time point was: pretreatment peripheral blood. The sample consisted of PBMCs, taken around atezolizumab (anti-PD-L1) treatment. These TCRs come from a man aged 45 to 65 with urothelial cancer.

For the CDR3, the DNA is TGTGCCAGCAGCTTGGAAGCGGGGGGTCTGAACACCGGGGAGCTGTTTTTT. Translation: CASSLEAGGLNTGELFF. The chain links TRBV5-4 to TRBJ2-2; 9 nucleotides match TRBD2. CDR1 and CDR2 (germline): SGHNT, YYREEE (reference sequence). V trimming: 0 bases; J trimming: 1 base; junction bases outside the gene matches: 4. The CDR3 loop spans 17 amino acids.

This chain joins TRBV11-2 and TRBJ2-2, with 12 bases aligning to TRBD2. The CDR3 has 17 amino acids. Trimming removed 5 bases from V and 3 bases from J; junction bases left unmatched: 7. The germline gives CDR1 SGHAT, CDR2 FQNNGV. The CDR3 here is CASSLGLAGIYTGELFF. CDR3 nucleotide sequence: TGTGCCAGCAGCCTAGGACTAGCGGGGATTTACACCGGGGAGCTGTTTTTT.

The gene calls are TRBV6-1 and TRBJ2-1, with 11 bases aligning to TRBD2. The CDR3 is 13 amino acids. Germline values: CDR1 MNHNS, CDR2 SASEGT. V trimming: 7 bases; J trimming: 5 bases; junction bases outside the gene matches: 1. The CDR3 region has the DNA TGTGCCAGCACGGGACTAGCGGACAATGAGCAGTTCTTC. Translating it yields CASTGLADNEQFF.

V and J are TRBV4-2 and TRBJ1-1, with D unclear. Trimming took off 0 bases at V and 1 base at J, with 9 bases between the two ends. Germline CDR1 LGHNA, CDR2 YNFKEQ. This CDR3 contains 15 residues. The chain's CDR3 is CASSQDTGSNTEAFF. The CDR3 DNA reads as TGTGCCAGCAGCCAAGATACGGGGTCGAACACTGAAGCTTTCTTT.

The chain couples TRBV18 to TRBJ2-3; a possible D gene is TRBD1 (5 bases). CDR1 and CDR2 from the germline V gene are KGHSH and LQKENI. The CDR3 runs 13 residues. Trimming took off 3 bases at V and 6 bases at J, with 10 bases between the two ends. The CDR3 here is CASSPGLGDTQYF. The DNA of the CDR3 is TGTGCCAGCTCACCGGGGCTCGGGGATACGCAGTATTTT.

Details on this clone: At one end, the junction sequence differs from germline, possibly due to a read error. The chain couples TRBV7-7 to TRBJ2-2, with a possible D match to TRBD1 (5 bases). CDR3 length: 14 residues. Germline lookup yields CDR1 SSHAT and CDR2 FNYEAQ (reference sequence). The CDR3 region is CASSPQGNTGELFF. CDR3 sequence (DNA): TGTGCTAGCAGCCCGCAGGGGAACACCGGGGAGCTGTTTTTT.

The V gene is TRBV19, the J gene TRBJ1-2; a weak D match, TRBD1 (6 bases). Per germline, CDR1 LNHDA and CDR2 SQIVND (reference sequence). The CDR3 covers 16 residues. The germline V and J ends were trimmed by 1 base and 1 base, with 13 bases remaining between them. CDR3 nucleotide sequence: TGTGCCAGTAGTATAGCAGGGACAAGGGATAACTATGGCTACACCTTC. Encoded protein: CASSIAGTRDNYGYTF.

The CDR3 DNA reads as TGTGCCAGTAAGGCCCAGGGGGTGACTAGCTCTGGGGCCAACGTCCTGACTTTC. It translates to CASKAQGVTSSGANVLTF. This rearrangement joins TRBV19 to TRBJ2-6; D possibly corresponds to TRBD1 (7 bases). Germline assignment: CDR1 LNHDA and CDR2 SQIVND (reference sequence). The CDR3 has 18 amino acids. Trimming removed 7 bases at V and 0 bases at J, with 19 bases between.

This clone was seen just once. V and J are TRBV6-4 and TRBJ1-1, with TRBD1 matching 9 bases. With 6 bases clipped from V and 5 bases from J, the junction kept 7 bases outside the gene matches. Germline assignment: CDR1 MRHNA and CDR2 SNTAGT. The length of the CDR3 is 14 residues. CDR3: CASRRGQGGTEAFF. CDR3 nucleotides: TGTGCCAGCAGAAGGGGACAGGGAGGGACTGAAGCTTTCTTT.

The chain combines TRBV11-2 with TRBJ1-2; the match to TRBD1 covers 11 bases. Trimming cost V 5 bases and J 4 bases; bases outside gene matches: 3. CDR1 and CDR2 (germline): SGHAT, FQNNGV. The CDR3 totals 14 residues. CDR3 bases: TGTGCCAGCAGCGGGACAGGGGGTAGCTATGGCTACACCTTC. It specifies CASSGTGGSYGYTF.

J is TRBJ2-5 and V is TRBV6-1; weak D call: TRBD1 (5 bases). Trimming cost V 10 bases and J 4 bases, with 19 bases left between them. The CDR3 has 14 residues. Per the germline V gene, CDR1 is MNHNS and CDR2 is SASEGT. In nucleotides, the CDR3 is TGTGCCACAGAAAGGGGCACTGGGGTAGAGACCCAGTACTTC. Its translation is CATERGTGVETQYF.

V usage is TRBV5-1 and J usage is TRBJ2-4; tentatively, D is TRBD2 (6 bases). V was clipped by 0 bases and J by 3 bases, with 13 bases between them. Germline lookup yields CDR1 SGHRS and CDR2 YFSETQ. The CDR3 runs 16 residues. The CDR3, as DNA: TGCGCCAGCAGCTTGGAGGTCCGGGGAGGCAAAAACATTCAGTACTTC. Translated, it gives CASSLEVRGGKNIQYF.

The chain combines TRBV4-2 with TRBJ2-2; D call uncertain. Germline V gene lookup returns CDR1 LGHNA and CDR2 YNFKEQ. V gave up 0 bases and J gave up 6 bases, with 8 bases separating them. This CDR3 has 14 amino acids. The CDR3 region is CASSQDPSAGELFF. The CDR3, as DNA: TGTGCCAGCAGCCAAGATCCGAGTGCCGGGGAGCTGTTTTTT.

The chain links TRBV2 to TRBJ2-7; 14 bases fit TRBD2. CDR1 is SNHLY, CDR2 FYNNEI, per germline. The J segment lost 2 bases and the V segment lost 6 bases, leaving 3 bases of the junction unmatched. The CDR3 spans 15 residues. The CDR3 here is CASRQGLAGAYEQYF. CDR3 DNA: TGTGCCAGCAGACAGGGACTAGCGGGAGCCTACGAGCAGTACTTC.

This clone was detected only a few times. The chain carries TRBV5-1 and TRBJ2-3; the D is unclear. Per germline, CDR1 SGHRS and CDR2 YFSETQ. The V and J ends lost 4 bases and 2 bases respectively, with 14 bases between them. The CDR3 runs 15 residues. The DNA of the CDR3 is TGCGCCAGCAGCGCGAGGATTTTTGACACAGATACGCAGTATTTT. Amino acid sequence: CASSARIFDTDTQYF.

The chain uses TRBV6-6 and TRBJ1-1; D not resolved. V lost 5 bases and J 9 bases, leaving 13 bases between the germline ends. Germline V gene data show CDR1 as MNHNY and CDR2 as SVGAGI (reference sequence). The CDR3 sequence is 12 residues long. CDR3 in amino acids: CASSPNSIQAFF. In nucleotides, the CDR3 is TGTGCCAGCAGTCCAAACAGCATTCAAGCTTTCTTT.

This chain uses TRBV18 with TRBJ1-2, with a possible D match to TRBD1 (5 bases). CDR3 length: 14 amino acids. Per the germline V gene, CDR1 is KGHSH and CDR2 is LQKENI. Trimming pared 6 bases from V and 4 bases from J, leaving 15 bases between. This CDR3 reads CASSQPGPGYGYTF. CDR3 nucleotides: TGTGCCAGCTCCCAACCAGGGCCCGGCTATGGCTACACCTTC.

The V gene is TRBV18, the J gene TRBJ2-2, with 12 positions matching TRBD2. In germline, CDR1 is KGHSH, CDR2 LQKENI. The CDR3 runs to 16 residues. V was clipped by 6 bases and J by 7 bases; unmatched bases: 9. The CDR3 protein is CASSPRTSGNGGELFF. Written as DNA, the CDR3 is TGTGCCAGCTCCCCTAGGACTAGCGGGAACGGCGGGGAGCTGTTTTTT. Combining the CDR3 with reference TRBV18 and TRBJ2-2 gives the whole variable domain NAGVMQNPRHLVRRRGQEARLRCSPMKGHSHVYWYRQLPEEGLKFMVYLQKENIIDESGMPKERFSAEFPKEGPSILRIQQVVRGDSAAYFCASSPRTSGNGGELFFGEGSRLTVL.

This rearrangement joins TRBV6-1 to TRBJ1-1, with TRBD1 identical over 9 bases. Germline loops: CDR1 MNHNS, CDR2 SASEGT. CDR3 length: 13 residues. The ends lost 8 bases at V and 5 bases at J; junction bases unmatched: 6. Here the CDR3 DNA reads TGTGCCAGCGCGGGACAGGGAGGGACTGAAGCTTTCTTT. Its translation: CASAGQGGTEAFF.

This clone showed up just once. The chain carries TRBV7-9 and TRBJ1-4, with a tentative D call TRBD1 (6 bases). Germline lookup yields CDR1 SEHNR and CDR2 FQNEAQ (reference sequence). The CDR3 extends over 12 amino acids. The ends were cut back, 3 bases at V and 10 bases at J, with 9 bases in the middle. The CDR3, as DNA: TGTGCCAGCAGCTTCATACAGGGAAAACTGTTTTTT. The encoded protein is CASSFIQGKLFF. Complete variable domain (other parts from reference TRBV7-9 and TRBJ1-4): DTGVSQNPRHKITKRGQNVTFRCDPISEHNRLYWYRQTLGQGPEFLTYFQNEAQLEKSRLLSDRFSAERPKGSFSTLEIQRTEQGDSAMYLCASSFIQGKLFFGSGTQLSVL.

V is TRBV7-9 and J is TRBJ2-1; 14 bases are a match to TRBD2. The CDR3 consists of 15 residues. Germline assignment: CDR1 SEHNR and CDR2 FQNEAQ (reference sequence). The V segment lost 6 bases and the J segment 7 bases; nucleotides outside the gene matches: 5. CDR3 residues: CASRPGLAGVNEQFF. CDR3 DNA: TGTGCCAGCAGACCGGGACTAGCGGGAGTTAATGAGCAGTTCTTC.

V is TRBV5-6 and J is TRBJ1-1; D is undetermined. CDR3 size: 14 residues. Trimming removed 0 bases at V and 2 bases at J, with 8 bases between. The germline V gene has CDR1 SGHDT and CDR2 YYEEEE. The CDR3 DNA reads TGTGCCAGCAGCTTGGGGGCGGGCAACACTGAAGCTTTCTTT. It specifies CASSLGAGNTEAFF.

This clone was recorded once. The rearrangement links TRBV18 to TRBJ2-7; 8 bases are shared with TRBD1. Germline CDR1 and CDR2: KGHSH and LQKENI. With 4 bases clipped from V and 4 bases from J, the junction kept 6 bases outside the gene matches. The CDR3 runs 14 residues. The CDR3 DNA follows: TGTGCCAGCTCACAGCAGGGGGCGGCGTACGAGCAGTACGTC. Its protein is CASSQQGAAYEQYV.

As to this clone: At one boundary the junction diverges from the germline segment, which might be a read error. The chain is built from TRBV7-7 and TRBJ2-5, with TRBD1 identical over 9 bases. The CDR3 has 14 residues. Looked up from germline, CDR1 is SSHAT and CDR2 is FNYEAQ (reference sequence). In DNA form, the CDR3 reads TGTGCTAGCAGCAATACAGGGGGCGTCGGGACCCAGTACTTC. It encodes CASSNTGGVGTQYF.

In its sample, this clone was seen once. This chain connects TRBV4-1 to TRBJ2-2; 7 bases are shared with TRBD2. Per the germline V gene, CDR1 is MGHRA and CDR2 is YSYEKL. The V gene end was trimmed by 6 bases and the J gene end by 4 bases; junction bases not matched to a gene: 11. The CDR3 spans 16 residues. The CDR3 sequence is CASSLLGGSATGELFF. For the CDR3, the DNA is TGCGCCAGCAGTCTCCTGGGCGGGAGCGCCACCGGGGAGCTGTTTTTT.

The chain recombines TRBV6-5 with TRBJ2-1, with 7 nucleotides matching TRBD1. The CDR3 length is 14 residues. J was trimmed by 1 base and V by 8 bases; bases with no gene match: 5. Germline V lookup: CDR1 MNHEY, CDR2 SVGAGI. CDR3 in DNA: TGTGCCAGCCAACCGGACAGGTCCTACAATGAGCAGTTCTTC. Protein sequence: CASQPDRSYNEQFF.

In DNA, the CDR3 is TGTGCCAGCTCACTCAACGGCGGGGCGGGAGAGACCCAGTACTTC. Residues: CASSLNGGAGETQYF. The J gene is TRBJ2-5, the V gene TRBV18; a weak D match, TRBD2 (6 bases). Germline V gives CDR1 KGHSH, CDR2 LQKENI. This CDR3 contains 15 residues. Between the trimmed V and J ends, which lost 4 bases and 4 bases, there was a span of 16 bases.

The V gene is TRBV7-8, the J gene TRBJ1-5; 8 bases align to TRBD1. The CDR3 is 18 residues long. The germline V gene has CDR1 SGHVS and CDR2 FQNEAQ. Trimming took 0 bases from V and 1 from J; bases not matched to a gene: 8. Here the CDR3 reads CASSLAHFRQGSNQPQHF. DNA of the CDR3: TGTGCCAGCAGCTTAGCGCATTTCCGACAGGGGAGCAATCAGCCCCAGCATTTT.